What follows are 13 T cell receptor beta chains derived from one specimen sequenced in a study of PD-1 blockade in classical Hodgkin lymphoma. Exposure to brentuximab vedotin varied, and each patient had relapsed following autologous stem cell transplantation. Sequencing used immunoSEQ multiplex PCR; TCRdb keeps in-frame clones, though not all of them. The sample lists roughly 15,000 clones, roughly 63% occurring once. The sequences come from peripheral blood mononuclear cells (PBMCs), collected before the second cycle of nivolumab. The receptors come from a human donor with classical Hodgkin lymphoma.

This chain links TRBV5-1 with TRBJ2-7; TRBD1 is a possible D gene (6 bases). CDR3 length: 13 amino acids. The germline V gene has CDR1 SGHRS and CDR2 YFSETQ. V was clipped by 0 bases and J by 5 bases, with 9 bases between them. CDR3 loop: CASSLVRGDEQYF. For the CDR3, the DNA is TGCGCCAGCAGCTTGGTCAGGGGAGACGAGCAGTACTTC.

This sequence joins TRBV21-1 and TRBJ2-5; the table's D call, TRBD2, was not checked against the DNA. TRBV21-1 is described as a pseudogene. The CDR3 is made up of 18 amino acids. The CDR3 is CASSKEVVALVGGETQYF. The CDR3, as DNA: TGTGCCAGCAGCAAAGAAGTAGTGGCACTAGTCGGAGGAGAGACCCAGTACTTC.

The chain uses TRBV4-1 and TRBJ2-7; the D gene is possibly TRBD2 (5 bases). Trimming pared 0 bases from V and 3 bases from J, leaving 6 bases between. Germline CDR1 reads MGHRA; CDR2 reads YSYEKL. The CDR3 totals 13 residues. The CDR3, as DNA: TGCGCCAGCAGCCAAGAACGGGACTACGAGCAGTACTTC. This gives the protein CASSQERDYEQYF.

On this clone itself: This sample also contains other DNA sequences that code for the same CDR3. The V and J genes are TRBV10-3 and TRBJ2-3, with 10 nucleotides matching TRBD2. The CDR3 runs 15 residues. CDR1 is ENHRY, CDR2 SYGVKD, per germline. V was clipped by 3 bases and J by 5 bases; unmatched bases: 5. The CDR3 protein is CAISDPSGSRDTQYF. DNA of the CDR3: TGTGCCATCAGTGATCCTAGCGGGAGTAGAGATACGCAGTATTTT.

The chain combines TRBV28 with TRBJ2-1; TRBD2 agrees at 9 bases. The ends lost 6 bases at V and 6 bases at J; junction bases unmatched: 9. CDR1 is MDHEN and CDR2 is SYDVKM in the germline V gene. CDR3 length: 15 residues. The CDR3 bases are TGTGCCAGCAGGACCGGCGGGAGGGCCCTCAATGAGCAGTTCTTC. Its protein is CASRTGGRALNEQFF.

This rearrangement joins TRBV5-1 to TRBJ1-6, with a weak D call TRBD1 (6 bases). V lost 0 bases and J lost 6, with 7 bases in between. This CDR3 is built from 14 residues. The V gene's germline CDR1 is SGHRS and CDR2 YFSETQ. DNA of the CDR3: TGCGCCAGCAGCTTGGGGGGGCTTAATTCACCCCTCCACTTT. Translated, it gives CASSLGGLNSPLHF.

The chain is built from TRBV2 and TRBJ1-2, with no clear D. Looked up from germline, CDR1 is SNHLY and CDR2 is FYNNEI. The CDR3 spans 13 residues. V lost 5 bases, J lost 2 bases, and 9 bases lay in between. Here the CDR3 reads CASSSQVNYGYTF. CDR3 coding DNA: TGTGCCAGCAGTTCACAAGTCAACTATGGCTACACCTTC.

This chain joins TRBV5-1 and TRBJ1-2; TRBD1 aligns across 7 bases. The ends lost 3 bases at V and 0 bases at J; junction bases unmatched: 17. CDR1 is SGHRS, CDR2 YFSETQ, per germline. There are 19 residues in the CDR3. The CDR3 DNA follows: TGCGCCAGCAGCTCCCCCCGACAGGGTAGTCCCCGAGCTAACTATGGCTACACCTTC. Its translation: CASSSPRQGSPRANYGYTF.

Only a few counts were recorded for this clone. The chain is built from TRBV19 and TRBJ2-1; 8 nucleotides match TRBD2. CDR3 size: 18 residues. Germline CDR1 reads LNHDA; CDR2 reads SQIVND (reference sequence). V shed 3 bases, J shed 4 bases, and the junction held 14 bases outside the gene matches. The CDR3 bases are TGTGCCAGTAGTATGCGTCTAGCGGGTCGCGGGTCGTACAATGAGCAGTTCTTC. Protein product: CASSMRLAGRGSYNEQFF. The whole variable domain, remainder taken from reference TRBV19 and TRBJ2-1, is DGGITQSPKYLFRKEGQNVTLSCEQNLNHDAMYWYRQDPGQGLRLIYYSQIVNDFQKGDIAEGYSVSREKKESFPLTVTSAQKNPTAFYLCASSMRLAGRGSYNEQFFGPGTRLTVL.

V is TRBV28 and J is TRBJ2-5; D is possibly TRBD1 or TRBD2 (6 bases each). Looked up from germline, CDR1 is MDHEN and CDR2 is SYDVKM. The CDR3 totals 15 residues. Trimming cost V 8 bases and J 2 bases, with 18 bases left between them. CDR3 nucleotide sequence: TGTGCCAGCGCCACAGGGAGGTCCCGTCAAGAGACCCAGTACTTC. Translation: CASATGRSRQETQYF.

This clone is large. The chain recombines TRBV4-1 with TRBJ1-1, with D unclear. Germline CDR1 is MGHRA and CDR2 is YSYEKL. V dropped 1 base and J dropped 0 bases, with 6 bases sitting between them. This CDR3 is built from 14 residues. For the CDR3, the DNA is TGCGCCAGCAGCCAAGGCCAGATGAACACTGAAGCTTTCTTT. It codes for CASSQGQMNTEAFF.

This chain links TRBV4-2 with TRBJ1-2, with 7 nucleotides matching TRBD1. V lost 1 base and J lost 4; bases outside the gene matches: 9. This CDR3 is 16 amino acids long. The V gene's germline CDR1 is LGHNA and CDR2 YNFKEQ. CDR3: CASSQGGQKILYGYTF. For the CDR3, the DNA is TGTGCCAGCAGCCAAGGGGGACAGAAAATCCTCTATGGCTACACCTTC.

This chain joins TRBV4-1 and TRBJ1-2, with D possibly being TRBD1 (5 bases). Germline V gives CDR1 MGHRA, CDR2 YSYEKL. The CDR3 length is 15 residues. Deletions cut 0 bases from V and 3 bases from J, with 11 bases between. The CDR3 bases are TGCGCCAGCAGCCAAGATAGGGCAGGGTACTATGGCTACACCTTC. It translates to CASSQDRAGYYGYTF.